These 8 T cell receptor beta chains came from one sample sequenced in a study of blood T cell repertoires in COVID-19. Generated by immunoSEQ multiplex PCR, the TCRdb table keeps only in-frame clones and is missing some. Of about 100,000 clones in the sample, around 86% are singletons; the top ten hold roughly 2.6%. Sequenced sample: PBMCs or T cells enriched from blood (not recorded which). All receptors come from a woman in her 50s who had recovered from COVID-19.

This rearrangement joins TRBV19 to TRBJ1-1, with D possibly TRBD1 on 6 matching bases. There are 14 residues in the CDR3. V was clipped by 10 bases and J by 5 bases, with 20 bases between them. Germline V gene lookup returns CDR1 LNHDA and CDR2 SQIVND (reference sequence). The CDR3: CAIGHQGSGTEAFF. CDR3 coding DNA: TGTGCCATAGGACATCAGGGGTCGGGGACTGAAGCTTTCTTT.

The V gene is TRBV4-1, the J gene TRBJ1-5; TRBD1 matches 10 bases. Trimming took 3 bases from V and 6 from J; bases not matched to a gene: 11. Germline V CDR1 and CDR2: MGHRA, YSYEKL. CDR3 length equals 17 residues. The CDR3 coding sequence is TGCGCCAGCAGCCAGACACCTGGGGGACAGGGGTTTCAGCCCCAGCATTTT. Translating it yields CASSQTPGGQGFQPQHF.

The chain uses TRBV12-3 or TRBV12-4 and TRBJ2-1; the match to TRBD1 covers 7 bases. The CDR3 runs 13 residues. J gave up 7 bases and V 6 bases, and 6 bases lay outside the gene matches. In nucleotides, the CDR3 is TGTGCCAGCAGGAAACAGGGGTGGAATGAGCAGTTCTTC. This gives the protein CASRKQGWNEQFF.

This clone was counted between two and nine times. The CDR3 reads CASSQDWEDGNTIYF. CDR3 DNA: TGTGCCAGCAGCCAAGACTGGGAGGATGGAAACACCATATATTTT. The rearrangement joins TRBV3-1 (or the pseudogene TRBV3-2) to TRBJ1-3; D gene unclear. This CDR3 has 15 residues. The ends were cut back, 0 bases at V and 3 bases at J, with 9 bases in the middle. Germline CDR1 reads LGHDT; CDR2 reads YNNKEL (reference sequence).

V gene TRBV7-9 combines with J gene TRBJ2-3; TRBD2 is a possible D gene (6 bases). Looked up from germline, CDR1 is SEHNR and CDR2 is FQNEAQ (reference sequence). V was cut by 3 bases and J by 6 bases, with 13 bases left in between. The CDR3 is 14 amino acids. CDR3 DNA: TGTGCCAGCAGCTTGGCATCCCTAGCGGATACGCAGTATTTT. Protein: CASSLASLADTQYF.

V usage is TRBV5-1 and J usage is TRBJ2-3; TRBD1 matches at 7 bases. Germline lookup yields CDR1 SGHRS and CDR2 YFSETQ. The CDR3 spans 14 residues. The junction had 6 bases not matched to a gene; V was cut back by 4 bases and J by 4 bases. This CDR3 reads CASSLGTVSDTQYF. DNA of the CDR3: TGCGCCAGCAGCCTAGGGACAGTTTCAGATACGCAGTATTTT.

As concerns this clone: A read error may produce the germline difference seen at one junction end. The CDR3 coding sequence is TGTGCCAGTAGTATAGTGGCAGGGGTTGTCTACGATTTC. Protein product: CASSIVAGVVYDF. This rearrangement joins TRBV19 to TRBJ2-4, with a tentative D call TRBD1 (6 bases). The germline gives CDR1 LNHDA, CDR2 SQIVND (reference sequence). The CDR3 runs 13 residues.

The V gene is TRBV18, the J gene TRBJ1-3, with D maybe TRBD1 (6 bases). Trimming stripped 1 base from V and 0 bases from J, with 7 bases between. The CDR3 consists of 15 residues. From germline, CDR1 is KGHSH and CDR2 LQKENI. CDR3 DNA: TGTGCCAGCTCACCACAGGGGGTCTCTGGAAACACCATATATTTT. It encodes CASSPQGVSGNTIYF.